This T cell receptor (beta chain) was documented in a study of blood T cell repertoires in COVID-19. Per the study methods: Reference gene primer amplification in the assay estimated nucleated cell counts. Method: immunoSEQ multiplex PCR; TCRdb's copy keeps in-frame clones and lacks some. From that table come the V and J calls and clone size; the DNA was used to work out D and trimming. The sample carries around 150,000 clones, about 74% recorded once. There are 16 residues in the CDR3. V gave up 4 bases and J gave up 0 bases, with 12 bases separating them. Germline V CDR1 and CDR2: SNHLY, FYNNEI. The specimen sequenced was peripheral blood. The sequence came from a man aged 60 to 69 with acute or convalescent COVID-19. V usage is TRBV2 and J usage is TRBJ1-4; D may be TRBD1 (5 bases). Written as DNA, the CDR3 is TGTGCCAGCAGTGGGGGGGGAGGTTCAACTAATGAAAAACTGTTTTTT. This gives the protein CASSGGGGSTNEKLFF.